The 25 T cell receptor beta chains presented below share a single source sample, sequenced in a study of T cells after yellow fever vaccination. TCRdb reprocessed the 5' RACE reads via MiXCR and lists one record per CDR3 protein. The sample shows tens of thousands of distinct CDR3 sequences, approximately 7% of them seen only once. Sequenced material: CD8+ T cells sorted from PBMCs, taken 5 days after the first yellow fever vaccination. Source of these receptors: a man between 18 and 35 years old who received the YFV17D yellow fever vaccine.

There are a few counts of this clonotype. V gene TRBV20-1 combines with J gene TRBJ2-3; 8 bases match TRBD2. The germline V gene encodes CDR1 DFQATT and CDR2 SNEGSKA (reference sequence). Trimming removed 4 bases from V and 2 bases from J; junction bases left unmatched: 8. The length of the CDR3 is 15 residues. CDR3: CSATGLAPFTDTQYF. The CDR3 DNA reads TGCAGTGCTACCGGACTAGCCCCCTTCACAGATACGCAGTATTTT.

This clonotype came up many times. The chain joins TRBV12-3 or TRBV12-4 to TRBJ1-1; 10 bases line up with TRBD1. The CDR3 contains 15 residues. J gave up 5 bases and V 4 bases, and 7 bases lay outside the gene matches. CDR3 DNA sequence: TGTGCCAGCAGTTATCCCGGGACAGGGGAAACTGAAGCTTTCTTT. It yields the protein CASSYPGTGETEAFF.

Many counts were recorded for this clonotype. This chain links TRBV9 with TRBJ2-7, with TRBD1 matching 7 bases. The CDR3 is 14 amino acids. V shed 0 bases and J 7 bases; nucleotides not matched to a gene: 7. The germline gives CDR1 SGDLS, CDR2 YYNGEE. The CDR3 reads CASSVGRGTVEQYV. Here the CDR3 DNA reads TGTGCCAGCAGCGTAGGCAGGGGGACGGTAGAGCAGTACGTC.

This clonotype has only a few counts. The chain couples TRBV7-4 to TRBJ1-3; unclear D gene. Germline CDR1 is SGHVT and CDR2 is SQSDAQ. The germline V and J ends were trimmed by 5 bases and 15 bases, with 8 bases remaining between them. The CDR3 has 9 amino acids. DNA of the CDR3: TGTGCCAGCAGCCGATACCCATATTTT. Amino acid sequence: CASSRYPYF.

This clonotype was seen ten or more times. The chain is built from TRBV15 and TRBJ1-3; 7 nucleotides align to TRBD1. V lost 3 bases to trimming and J lost 4 bases; unmatched junction nucleotides: 6. The CDR3 sequence is 15 residues long. Germline loops: CDR1 LNHNV, CDR2 YYDKDF (reference sequence). The DNA for the CDR3 is TGTGCCACCAGCAGCTACAGGGGATCGGGAAACACCATATATTTT. Its translation: CATSSYRGSGNTIYF.

As concerns this clonotype: A much bigger clone sits one base away, suggesting this may be a read error. The chain combines TRBV4-2 with TRBJ2-3; D might be TRBD1 or TRBD2, each matching 7 bases. Germline CDR1 and CDR2: LGHNA and YNFKEQ. V was shortened by 2 bases and J by 2 bases, with 14 bases between the two germline ends. The CDR3 is 16 amino acids. The CDR3 nucleotides read TGTGCCAGCAGCCAATCACAGGGGAGGGCCACAGATACGCAGTATTTT. Protein sequence: CASSQSQGRATDTQYF.

Many counts were recorded for this clonotype. The V and J genes are TRBV11-2 and TRBJ2-1, with D tentatively TRBD1 (6 bases). The CDR3 spans 16 residues. Deletions cut 2 bases from V and 1 base from J, with 12 bases between. Germline V gives CDR1 SGHAT, CDR2 FQNNGV. CDR3 sequence (DNA): TGTGCCAGCAGCTTATTCTGGACAGCATCCTACAATGAGCAGTTCTTC. Translation gives CASSLFWTASYNEQFF.

This clonotype has just a few counts. The CDR3 DNA reads as TGCAGTGCTAGCACCCTTAGGGTGTCTTACGAAAAACTGTTTTTT. This codes for CSASTLRVSYEKLFF. V is TRBV20-1 and J is TRBJ1-4; D unresolved. The germline V gene encodes CDR1 DFQATT and CDR2 SNEGSKA (reference sequence). The CDR3 loop spans 15 amino acids. The V gene lost 3 bases and the J gene lost 8 bases, with 19 bases spanning the gap.

This clonotype has more than one count but fewer than ten. The chain employs TRBV5-1 and TRBJ2-1; 11 bases agree with TRBD2. V was clipped by 2 bases and J by 0 bases; unmatched bases: 7. This CDR3 comprises 18 residues. Per germline, CDR1 SGHRS and CDR2 YFSETQ. The chain's CDR3 is CASSFLAGGPISYNEQFF. The DNA for the CDR3 is TGCGCCAGCAGCTTCCTAGCGGGGGGTCCGATCTCCTACAATGAGCAGTTCTTC.

Worth noting for this clonotype: Possible read error: a much larger clone is one base away. The V and J genes are TRBV29-1 and TRBJ2-5; 7 bases are a match to TRBD2. Looked up from germline, CDR1 is SQVTM and CDR2 is ANQGSEA. The CDR3 has 14 amino acids. After removal of 3 bases from V and 8 bases from J, the junction contained 12 bases not matched to a gene. For the CDR3, the DNA is TGCAGCGTTGAGGGGGGGGAGGTCGGCGACACCCAGTACTTC. It translates to CSVEGGEVGDTQYF. Looking up the rest from reference TRBV29-1 and TRBJ2-5 gives the full variable domain: SAVISQKPSRDICQRGTSLTIQCQVDSQVTMMFWYRQQPGQSLTLIATANQGSEATYESGFVIDKFPISRPNLTFSTLTVSNMSPEDSSIYLCSVEGGEVGDTQYFGPGTRLLVL.

Many counts were recorded for this clonotype. The rearrangement uses TRBV12-3 or TRBV12-4 and TRBJ2-7; D gene ambiguous. Trimming took off 6 bases at V and 6 bases at J, with 12 bases between the two ends. There are 12 residues in the CDR3. For the CDR3, the DNA is TGTGCCAGCAGAGTCGGAAGTGCCGAGCAGTACTTC. Translated: CASRVGSAEQYF.

Only a few counts were recorded for this clonotype. The chain couples TRBV4-3 to TRBJ2-1, with TRBD2 as a possible D gene (6 bases). Germline V gene lookup returns CDR1 LGHNA and CDR2 YSLEER. This CDR3 is built from 17 residues. The V end lost 0 bases, the J end lost 8 bases, and 20 bases lay between the germline ends. Here the CDR3 reads CASSQERVGTEIDEQFF. The CDR3 bases are TGCGCCAGCAGCCAAGAGAGGGTAGGGACTGAAATCGATGAGCAGTTCTTC.

A few counts support this clonotype. This CDR3 reads CASSLAGRRPQHF. The CDR3 bases are TGTGCCAGCAGTTTAGCGGGGAGGAGGCCCCAGCATTTT. This chain uses TRBV27 with TRBJ1-5, with D unclear. Trimming took off 2 bases at V and 9 bases at J, with 11 bases between the two ends. Germline V gene lookup returns CDR1 MNHEY and CDR2 SMNVEV (reference sequence). The CDR3 length is 13 residues.

This clonotype appeared many times. The chain links TRBV4-1 to TRBJ2-2; a possible D gene is TRBD1 (5 bases). Germline CDR1 and CDR2: MGHRA and YSYEKL. The V gene lost 6 bases and the J gene lost 1 base, with 12 bases spanning the gap. The CDR3 loop spans 15 amino acids. This chain's CDR3 is CASSQQQVNTGELFF. The CDR3, as DNA: TGCGCCAGCAGTCAACAACAGGTGAACACCGGGGAGCTGTTTTTT.

This clonotype was counted at least ten times. The CDR3 sequence is CASSPTRGGELFF. Written as DNA, the CDR3 is TGTGCCAGCAGCCCGACCCGCGGTGGGGAGCTGTTTTTT. The V call is TRBV7-9, the J call TRBJ2-2; D is undetermined. V was cut by 5 bases and J by 8 bases, with 12 bases left in between. This CDR3 has 13 residues. The germline gives CDR1 SEHNR, CDR2 FQNEAQ (reference sequence).

This clonotype was recorded a few times. V and J are TRBV7-9 and TRBJ2-3; D gene unclear. The CDR3 totals 15 residues. Trimming took 5 bases from V and 2 from J, leaving 14 bases between them. CDR1 is SEHNR, CDR2 FQNEAQ, per germline (reference sequence). CDR3 amino acids: CASSHTLGVTDTQYF. The CDR3 DNA is TGTGCCAGCAGCCACACCCTAGGAGTCACAGATACGCAGTATTTT.

This clonotype turned up a few times. The J gene is TRBJ2-1, the V gene TRBV29-1; TRBD1 matches 8 bases. Unmatched junction bases numbered 8, after V lost 3 bases and J lost 7 bases. CDR1 and CDR2 from the germline V gene are SQVTM and ANQGSEA. The CDR3 sequence is 14 residues long. The CDR3 is CSVEQGASRNEQFF. CDR3 nucleotides: TGCAGCGTTGAGCAGGGGGCCTCCCGGAATGAGCAGTTCTTC.

This clonotype was recorded a few times. The rearrangement links TRBV5-1 to TRBJ1-2; D gene unclear. This CDR3 region has 11 residues. Trimming shortened V by 6 bases and J by 6 bases, and 9 bases separated the two germline ends. Germline V gene lookup returns CDR1 SGHRS and CDR2 YFSETQ. The DNA of the CDR3 is TGCGCCAGCACCACTGGAGATGGCTACACCTTC. Translation: CASTTGDGYTF. Combining the CDR3 with reference TRBV5-1 and TRBJ1-2 gives the whole variable domain KAGVTQTPRYLIKTRGQQVTLSCSPISGHRSVSWYQQTPGQGLQFLFEYFSETQRNKGNFPGRFSGRQFSNSRSEMNVSTLELGDSALYLCASTTGDGYTFGSGTRLTVV.

This clonotype showed up many times. V gene TRBV29-1 combines with J gene TRBJ2-7; 10 bases fit TRBD1. CDR1 SQVTM and CDR2 ANQGSEA come from the germline V gene. The CDR3 spans 15 residues. J gave up 2 bases and V 0 bases, and 4 bases lay outside the gene matches. CDR3 sequence reads: CSVEETGTGAYEQYF. The CDR3 DNA sequence: TGCAGCGTTGAAGAGACCGGGACAGGGGCCTACGAGCAGTACTTC.

The rearrangement joins TRBV7-9 to TRBJ1-6; D unclear. Germline-derived CDR1 and CDR2 are SEHNR and FQNEAQ (reference sequence). CDR3 size: 15 residues. V dropped 1 base and J dropped 3 bases, with 7 bases sitting between them. Here the CDR3 DNA reads TGTGCCAGCAGCTTAGAACACTTCTATAATTCACCCCTCCACTTT. Protein sequence: CASSLEHFYNSPLHF. Based on the CDR3 plus reference TRBV7-9 and TRBJ1-6, the full variable domain is DTGVSQNPRHKITKRGQNVTFRCDPISEHNRLYWYRQTLGQGPEFLTYFQNEAQLEKSRLLSDRFSAERPKGSFSTLEIQRTEQGDSAMYLCASSLEHFYNSPLHFGNGTRLTVT.

This clonotype was seen repeatedly, ten times or more. This chain joins TRBV7-2 and TRBJ2-5; D gene unclear. Germline CDR1 reads SGHTA; CDR2 reads FQGNSA. The V and J ends lost 4 bases and 2 bases respectively, with 14 bases between them. CDR3 length: 15 amino acids. This CDR3 is CASSSTLAAQETQYF. The CDR3, as DNA: TGTGCCAGCAGCTCAACTCTGGCAGCACAAGAGACCCAGTACTTC.

This clonotype occurred a few times. The genes are TRBV7-6 and TRBJ2-7, with 8 bases lining up with TRBD2. This CDR3 has 15 amino acids. CDR1 is SGHVS and CDR2 is FNYEAQ in the germline V gene. Losses at the gene ends were 6 bases for V and 2 bases for J; bases not matched to a gene: 9. In DNA form, the CDR3 reads TGTGCCAGCAGTGCGGGTCAGCGGGGGACCTACGAGCAGTACTTC. Encoded protein: CASSAGQRGTYEQYF.

This clonotype was observed a few times. CDR3 coding DNA: TGTGCCAGCAGTCTTTATTGGGGGGCTGGAACCGGGGAGCTGTTTTTT. This translates into CASSLYWGAGTGELFF. The chain is built from TRBV7-8 and TRBJ2-2; D is perhaps TRBD1 or TRBD2 (6 bases each). The germline gives CDR1 SGHVS, CDR2 FQNEAQ. V was clipped by 6 bases and J by 5 bases, with 19 bases between them. CDR3 length: 16 residues. The full variable domain, its missing parts supplied by reference TRBV7-8 and TRBJ2-2, is GAGVSQSPRYKVAKRGQDVALRCDPISGHVSLFWYQQALGQGPEFLTYFQNEAQLDKSGLPSDRFFAERPEGSVSTLKIQRTQQEDSAVYLCASSLYWGAGTGELFFGEGSRLTVL.

The rearrangement uses TRBV4-3 and TRBJ2-3; D uncertain. CDR3 length: 14 residues. The germline V and J ends were trimmed by 1 base and 1 base, with 6 bases remaining between them. In germline, CDR1 is LGHNA, CDR2 YSLEER. CDR3 sequence reads: CASSQVVGTDTQYF. In DNA, the CDR3 is TGCGCCAGCAGCCAAGTTGTAGGCACAGATACGCAGTATTTT.

The V call is TRBV27, the J call TRBJ1-6; 7 bases match TRBD1. The CDR3 runs to 17 residues. Germline V gene lookup returns CDR1 MNHEY and CDR2 SMNVEV (reference sequence). With V trimmed by 2 bases and J by 7 bases, 11 bases remained unmatched. The CDR3 bases are TGTGCCAGCAGTTTACTCCGGCCAGGGGGTAAAAATTCACCCCTCCACTTT. Its translation is CASSLLRPGGKNSPLHF.